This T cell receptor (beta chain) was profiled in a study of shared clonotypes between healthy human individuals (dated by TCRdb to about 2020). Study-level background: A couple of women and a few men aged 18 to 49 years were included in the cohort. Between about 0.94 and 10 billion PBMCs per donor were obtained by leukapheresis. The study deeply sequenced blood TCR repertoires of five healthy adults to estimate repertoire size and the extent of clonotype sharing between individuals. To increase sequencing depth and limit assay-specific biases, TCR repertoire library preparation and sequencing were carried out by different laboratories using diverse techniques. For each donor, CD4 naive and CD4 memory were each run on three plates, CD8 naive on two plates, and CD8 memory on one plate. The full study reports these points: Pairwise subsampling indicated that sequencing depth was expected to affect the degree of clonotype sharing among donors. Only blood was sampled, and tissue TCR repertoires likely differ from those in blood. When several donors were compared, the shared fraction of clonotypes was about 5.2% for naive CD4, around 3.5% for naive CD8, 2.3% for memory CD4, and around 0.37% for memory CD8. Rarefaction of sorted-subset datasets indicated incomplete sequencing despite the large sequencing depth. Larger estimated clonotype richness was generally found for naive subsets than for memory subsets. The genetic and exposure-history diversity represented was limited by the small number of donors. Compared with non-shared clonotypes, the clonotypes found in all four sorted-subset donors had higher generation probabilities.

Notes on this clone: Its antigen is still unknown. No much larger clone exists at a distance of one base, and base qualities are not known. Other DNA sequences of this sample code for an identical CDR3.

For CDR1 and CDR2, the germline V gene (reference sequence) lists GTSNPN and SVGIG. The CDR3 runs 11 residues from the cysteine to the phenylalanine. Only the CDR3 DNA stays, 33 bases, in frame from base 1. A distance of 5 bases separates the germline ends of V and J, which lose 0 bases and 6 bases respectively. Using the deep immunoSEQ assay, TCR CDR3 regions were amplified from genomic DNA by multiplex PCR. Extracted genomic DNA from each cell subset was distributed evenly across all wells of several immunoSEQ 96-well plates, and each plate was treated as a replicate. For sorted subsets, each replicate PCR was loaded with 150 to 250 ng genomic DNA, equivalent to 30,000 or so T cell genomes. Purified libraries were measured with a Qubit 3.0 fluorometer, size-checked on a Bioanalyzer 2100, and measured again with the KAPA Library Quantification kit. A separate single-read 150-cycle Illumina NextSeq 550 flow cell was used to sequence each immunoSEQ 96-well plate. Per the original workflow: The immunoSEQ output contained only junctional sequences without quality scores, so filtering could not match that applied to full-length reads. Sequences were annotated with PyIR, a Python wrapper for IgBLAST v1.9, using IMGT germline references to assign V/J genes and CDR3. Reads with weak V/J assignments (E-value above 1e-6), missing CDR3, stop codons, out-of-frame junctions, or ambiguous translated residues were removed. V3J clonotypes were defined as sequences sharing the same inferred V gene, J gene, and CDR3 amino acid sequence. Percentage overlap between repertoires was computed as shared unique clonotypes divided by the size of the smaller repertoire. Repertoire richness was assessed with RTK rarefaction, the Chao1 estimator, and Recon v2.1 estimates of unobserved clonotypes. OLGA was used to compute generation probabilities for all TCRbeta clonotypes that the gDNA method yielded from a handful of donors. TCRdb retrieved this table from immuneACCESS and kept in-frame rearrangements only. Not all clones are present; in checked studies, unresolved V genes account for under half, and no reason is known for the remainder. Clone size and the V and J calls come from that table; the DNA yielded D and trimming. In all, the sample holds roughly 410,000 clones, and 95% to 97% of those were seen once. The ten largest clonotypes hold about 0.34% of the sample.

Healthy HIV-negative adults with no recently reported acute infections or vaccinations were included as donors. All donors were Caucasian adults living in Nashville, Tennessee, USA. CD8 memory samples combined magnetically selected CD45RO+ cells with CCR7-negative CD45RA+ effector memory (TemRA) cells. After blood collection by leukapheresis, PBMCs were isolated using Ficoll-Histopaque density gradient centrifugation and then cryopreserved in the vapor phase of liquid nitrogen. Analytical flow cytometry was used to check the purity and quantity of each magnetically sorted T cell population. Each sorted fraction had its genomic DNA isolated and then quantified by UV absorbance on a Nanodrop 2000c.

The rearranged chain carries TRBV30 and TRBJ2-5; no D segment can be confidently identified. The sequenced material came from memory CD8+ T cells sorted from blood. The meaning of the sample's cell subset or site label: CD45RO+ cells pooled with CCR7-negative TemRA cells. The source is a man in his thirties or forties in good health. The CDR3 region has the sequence CAWSVLKTQYF. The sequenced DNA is TGTGCCTGGAGTGTACTAAAGACCCAGTACTTC.